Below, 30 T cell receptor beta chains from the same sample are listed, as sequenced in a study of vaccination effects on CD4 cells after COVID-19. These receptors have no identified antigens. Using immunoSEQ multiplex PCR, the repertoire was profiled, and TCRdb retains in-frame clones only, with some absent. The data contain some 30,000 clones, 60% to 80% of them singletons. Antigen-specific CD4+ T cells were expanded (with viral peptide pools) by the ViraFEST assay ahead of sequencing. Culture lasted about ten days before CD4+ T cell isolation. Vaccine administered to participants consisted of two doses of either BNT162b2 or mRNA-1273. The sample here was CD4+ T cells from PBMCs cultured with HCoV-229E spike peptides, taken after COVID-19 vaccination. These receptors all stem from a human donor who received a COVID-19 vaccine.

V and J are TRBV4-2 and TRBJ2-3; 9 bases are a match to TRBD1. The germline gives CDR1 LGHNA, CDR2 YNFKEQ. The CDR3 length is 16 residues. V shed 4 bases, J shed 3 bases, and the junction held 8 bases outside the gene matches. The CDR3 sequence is CASSLQGAQGTDTQYF. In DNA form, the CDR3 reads TGTGCCAGCAGCCTACAGGGGGCGCAGGGGACAGATACGCAGTATTTT.

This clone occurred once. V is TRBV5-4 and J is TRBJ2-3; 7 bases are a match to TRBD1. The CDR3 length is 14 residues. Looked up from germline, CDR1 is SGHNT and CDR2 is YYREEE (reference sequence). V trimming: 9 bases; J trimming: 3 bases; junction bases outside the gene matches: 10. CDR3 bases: TGTGCCACCAAGAAAGGGACAGAGACAGATACGCAGTATTTT. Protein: CATKKGTETDTQYF.

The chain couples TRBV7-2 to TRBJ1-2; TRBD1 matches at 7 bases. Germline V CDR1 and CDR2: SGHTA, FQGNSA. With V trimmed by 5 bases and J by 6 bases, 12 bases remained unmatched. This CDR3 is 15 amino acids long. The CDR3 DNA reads TGTGCCAGCAGCATGACAGGGAGTGGTTTAGATGGCTACACCTTC. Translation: CASSMTGSGLDGYTF.

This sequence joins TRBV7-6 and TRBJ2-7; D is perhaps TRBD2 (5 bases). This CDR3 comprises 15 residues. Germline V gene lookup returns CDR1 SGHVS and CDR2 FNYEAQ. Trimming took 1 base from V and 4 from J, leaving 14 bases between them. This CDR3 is CASSLVEGGGYEQYF. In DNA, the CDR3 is TGTGCCAGCAGCTTAGTTGAGGGCGGCGGGTACGAGCAGTACTTC.

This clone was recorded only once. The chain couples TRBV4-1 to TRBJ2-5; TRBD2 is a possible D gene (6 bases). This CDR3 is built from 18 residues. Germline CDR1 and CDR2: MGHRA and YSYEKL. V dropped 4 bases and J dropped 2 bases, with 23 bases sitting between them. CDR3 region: CASSRQSGGTAFQETQYF. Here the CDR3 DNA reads TGCGCCAGCAGCCGACAAAGTGGGGGGACGGCTTTTCAAGAGACCCAGTACTTC.

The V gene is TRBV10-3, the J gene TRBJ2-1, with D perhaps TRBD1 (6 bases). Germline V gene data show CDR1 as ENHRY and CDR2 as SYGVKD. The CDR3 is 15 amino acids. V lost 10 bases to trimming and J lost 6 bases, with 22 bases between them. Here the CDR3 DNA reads TGTGCCACTGCCTCGACAGGCCCCCCTACCAATGAGCAGTTCTTC. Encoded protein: CATASTGPPTNEQFF.

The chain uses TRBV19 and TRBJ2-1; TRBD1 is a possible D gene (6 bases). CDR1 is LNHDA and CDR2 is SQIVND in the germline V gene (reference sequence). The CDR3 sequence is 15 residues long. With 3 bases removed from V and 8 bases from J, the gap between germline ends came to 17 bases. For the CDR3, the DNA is TGTGCCAGTAGTATTTTGTGGGGGCCCAGGGATGAGCAGTTCTTC. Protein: CASSILWGPRDEQFF.

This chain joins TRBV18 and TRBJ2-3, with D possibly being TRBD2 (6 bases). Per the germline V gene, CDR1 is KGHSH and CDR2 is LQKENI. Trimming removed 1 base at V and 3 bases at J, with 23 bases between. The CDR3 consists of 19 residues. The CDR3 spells CASSPRGLPLTTKTDTQYF. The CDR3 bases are TGTGCCAGCTCACCACGGGGACTTCCTCTTACCACTAAGACAGATACGCAGTATTTT.

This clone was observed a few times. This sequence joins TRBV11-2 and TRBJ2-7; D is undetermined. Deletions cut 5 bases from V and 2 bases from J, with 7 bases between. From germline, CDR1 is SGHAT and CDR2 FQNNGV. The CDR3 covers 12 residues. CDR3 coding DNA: TGTGCCAGCAGCCGCAATACCTACGAGCAGTACTTC. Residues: CASSRNTYEQYF.

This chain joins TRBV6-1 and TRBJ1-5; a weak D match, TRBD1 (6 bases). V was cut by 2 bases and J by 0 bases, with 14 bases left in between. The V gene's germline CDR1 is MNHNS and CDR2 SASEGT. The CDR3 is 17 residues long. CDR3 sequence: CASSESSGAGSNQPQHF. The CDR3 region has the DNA TGTGCCAGCAGTGAATCTTCAGGGGCGGGTAGCAATCAGCCCCAGCATTTT.

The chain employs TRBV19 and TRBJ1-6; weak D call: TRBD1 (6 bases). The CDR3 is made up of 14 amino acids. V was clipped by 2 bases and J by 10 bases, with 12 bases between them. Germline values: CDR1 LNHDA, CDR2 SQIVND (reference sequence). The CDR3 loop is CASSITGIESPLHF. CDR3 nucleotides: TGTGCCAGTAGTATAACAGGGATAGAATCACCCCTCCACTTT.

The CDR3, as DNA: TGCGCCAGCAGCTTGGCCGGGACTAGCGGGGCCACTGGGGCCAACGTCCTGACTTTC. Protein: CASSLAGTSGATGANVLTF. This chain connects TRBV5-1 to TRBJ2-6; 13 nucleotides agree with TRBD2. The CDR3 contains 19 residues. With V trimmed by 0 bases and J by 2 bases, 5 bases remained unmatched. From germline, CDR1 is SGHRS and CDR2 YFSETQ. The whole variable domain, filled in from reference TRBV5-1 and TRBJ2-6, reads KAGVTQTPRYLIKTRGQQVTLSCSPISGHRSVSWYQQTPGQGLQFLFEYFSETQRNKGNFPGRFSGRQFSNSRSEMNVSTLELGDSALYLCASSLAGTSGATGANVLTFGAGSRLTVL.

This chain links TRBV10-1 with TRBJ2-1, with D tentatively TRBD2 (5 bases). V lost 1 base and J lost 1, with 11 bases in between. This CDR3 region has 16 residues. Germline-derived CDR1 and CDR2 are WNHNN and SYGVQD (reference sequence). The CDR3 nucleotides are TGCGCCAGCAGTGAGTTTCAGCGGAGTTCCTACAATGAGCAGTTCTTC. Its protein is CASSEFQRSSYNEQFF.

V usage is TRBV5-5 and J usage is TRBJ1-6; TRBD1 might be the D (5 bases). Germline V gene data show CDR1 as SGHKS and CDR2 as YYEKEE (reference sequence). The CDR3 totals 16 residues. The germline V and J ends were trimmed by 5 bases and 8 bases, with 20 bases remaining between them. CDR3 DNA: TGTGCCAGCAGTCAACGTCCAAATGGGGGGGATTCACCCCTCCACTTT. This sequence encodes CASSQRPNGGDSPLHF.

As DNA, the CDR3 is TGTGCCGACGAACTAGCGGGAGGGCTATCACAGGCTGAGCAGTTCTTC. Translating it yields CADELAGGLSQAEQFF. The chain couples TRBV21-1 to TRBJ2-1; the table's D call TRBD2 went unverified against the DNA. TRBV21-1 is shown as a pseudogene. This CDR3 contains 16 residues.

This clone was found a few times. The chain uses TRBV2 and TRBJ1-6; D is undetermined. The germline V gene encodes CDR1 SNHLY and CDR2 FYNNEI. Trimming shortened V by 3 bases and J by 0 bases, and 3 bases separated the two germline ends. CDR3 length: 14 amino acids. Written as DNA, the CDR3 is TGTGCCAGCAGTGAGAGCTCCTATAATTCACCCCTCCACTTT. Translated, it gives CASSESSYNSPLHF.

The CDR3 bases are TGTGCCAGCAGTTCCCGGGGGATCAGGGAGACCCAGTACTTC. It specifies CASSSRGIRETQYF. This sequence joins TRBV27 and TRBJ2-5; D may be TRBD2 (6 bases). The CDR3 has 14 amino acids. The V end lost 4 bases, the J end lost 5 bases, and 14 bases lay between the germline ends. Germline CDR1 is MNHEY and CDR2 is SMNVEV (reference sequence).

CDR3 in amino acids: CSVEDWVLPGEQFF. CDR3 DNA sequence: TGCAGCGTTGAAGATTGGGTACTTCCGGGTGAGCAGTTCTTC. The gene calls are TRBV29-1 and TRBJ2-1; D remains unclear. The CDR3 is 14 residues long. V was shortened by 0 bases and J by 9 bases, with 15 bases between the two germline ends. Germline V gene lookup returns CDR1 SQVTM and CDR2 ANQGSEA.

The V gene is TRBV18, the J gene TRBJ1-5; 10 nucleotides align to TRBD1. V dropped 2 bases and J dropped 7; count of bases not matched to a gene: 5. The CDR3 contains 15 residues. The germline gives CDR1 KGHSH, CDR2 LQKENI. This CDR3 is CASSPGTGVSQPQHF. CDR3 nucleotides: TGTGCCAGCTCACCAGGGACAGGGGTGTCCCAGCCCCAGCATTTT.

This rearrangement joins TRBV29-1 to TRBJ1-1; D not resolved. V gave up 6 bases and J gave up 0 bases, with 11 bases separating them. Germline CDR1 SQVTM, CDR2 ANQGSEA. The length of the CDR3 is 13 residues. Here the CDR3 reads CSVEGLMNTEAFF. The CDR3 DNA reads TGCAGCGTAGAGGGTCTGATGAACACTGAAGCTTTCTTT.

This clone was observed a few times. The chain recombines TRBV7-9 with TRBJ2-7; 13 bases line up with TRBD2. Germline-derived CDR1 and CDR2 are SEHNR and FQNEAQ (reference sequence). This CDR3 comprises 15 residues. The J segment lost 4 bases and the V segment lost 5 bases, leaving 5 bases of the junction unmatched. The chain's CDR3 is CASSLLTSGRYEQYF. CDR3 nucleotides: TGTGCCAGCAGCCTCCTGACTAGCGGGAGGTACGAGCAGTACTTC.

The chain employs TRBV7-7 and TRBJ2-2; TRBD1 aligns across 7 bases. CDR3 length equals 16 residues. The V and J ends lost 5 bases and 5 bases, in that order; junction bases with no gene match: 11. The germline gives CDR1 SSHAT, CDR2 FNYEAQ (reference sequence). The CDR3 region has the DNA TGTGCCAGCAGCCATCGGACAGGCGTCCAAACCGGGGAGCTGTTTTTT. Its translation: CASSHRTGVQTGELFF.

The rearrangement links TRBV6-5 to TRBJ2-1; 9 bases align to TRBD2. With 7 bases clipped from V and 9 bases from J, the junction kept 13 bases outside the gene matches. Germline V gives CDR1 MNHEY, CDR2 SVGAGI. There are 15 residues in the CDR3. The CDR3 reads CASIKIAGVPSEQFF. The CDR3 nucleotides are TGTGCCAGCATCAAGATAGCGGGAGTGCCTTCTGAGCAGTTCTTC.

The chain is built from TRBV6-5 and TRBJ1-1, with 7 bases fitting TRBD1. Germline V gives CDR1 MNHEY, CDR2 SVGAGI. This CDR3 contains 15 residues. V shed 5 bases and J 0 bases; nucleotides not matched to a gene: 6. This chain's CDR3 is CASSPQGGVNTEAFF. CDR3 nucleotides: TGTGCCAGCAGTCCCCAGGGGGGCGTGAACACTGAAGCTTTCTTT.

CDR3 in DNA: TGTGCCACCAGCAGAGAAATTAATGAAAAACTGTTTTTT. Translation gives CATSREINEKLFF. The V gene is TRBV15, the J gene TRBJ1-4, with D uncertain. The CDR3 spans 13 residues. V lost 0 bases to trimming and J lost 4 bases, with 3 bases between them. Germline CDR1 and CDR2: LNHNV and YYDKDF (reference sequence).

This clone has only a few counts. CDR3 nucleotide sequence: TGTGCCAGCAGTACGGGACTAGCCTATGAGCAGTTCTTC. This codes for CASSTGLAYEQFF. The chain recombines TRBV27 with TRBJ2-1; 9 bases line up with TRBD2. V dropped 5 bases and J dropped 8; count of bases not matched to a gene: 4. The CDR3 length is 13 residues. CDR1 is MNHEY and CDR2 is SMNVEV in the germline V gene (reference sequence).

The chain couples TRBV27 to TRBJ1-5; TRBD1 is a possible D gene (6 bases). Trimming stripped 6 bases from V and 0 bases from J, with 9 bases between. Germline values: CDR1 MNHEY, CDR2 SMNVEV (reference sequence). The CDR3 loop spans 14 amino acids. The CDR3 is CASRTGTSNQPQHF. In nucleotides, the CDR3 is TGTGCCAGCAGAACAGGGACTAGCAATCAGCCCCAGCATTTT.

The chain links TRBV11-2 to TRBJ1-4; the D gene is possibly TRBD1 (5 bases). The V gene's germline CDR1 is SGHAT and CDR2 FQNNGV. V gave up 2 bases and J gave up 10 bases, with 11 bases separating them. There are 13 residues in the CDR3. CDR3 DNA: TGTGCCAGCAGCTTATCCCAGGGTGGAAAACTGTTTTTT. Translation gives CASSLSQGGKLFF.

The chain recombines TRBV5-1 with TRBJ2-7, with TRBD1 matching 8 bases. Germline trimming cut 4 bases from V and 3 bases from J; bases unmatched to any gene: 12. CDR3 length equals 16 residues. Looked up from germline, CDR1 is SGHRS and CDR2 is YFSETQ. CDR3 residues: CASSLDPGTGRYEQYF. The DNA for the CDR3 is TGCGCCAGCAGCCTCGACCCCGGGACAGGTCGCTACGAGCAGTACTTC.

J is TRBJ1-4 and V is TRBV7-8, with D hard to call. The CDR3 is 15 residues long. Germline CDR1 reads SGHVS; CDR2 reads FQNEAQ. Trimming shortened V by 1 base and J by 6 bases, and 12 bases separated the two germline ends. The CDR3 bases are TGTGCCAGCAGCTTAGATAGGTTCTTGGATGAAAAACTGTTTTTT. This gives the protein CASSLDRFLDEKLFF.